The rows below give T cell receptor beta chains drawn from one sample of a study of chemoradiotherapy in HPV16-positive cancers. Libraries were prepared by immunoSEQ multiplex PCR; TCRdb keeps only in-frame clonotypes and omits some of them. The profile shows a few thousand clones, around 86% of them singletons. The material sequenced was tumor tissue, taken from a patient who underwent chemoradiotherapy. The receptors shown here come from a human donor with HPV-associated anogenital cancer. Each CDR3 is given with its conserved first and last residue. The D gene is left open where the match is weak. Rows give clone size only sometimes, using once, few, many, or a class for an expanded clone.

clone size	D gene	V gene	J gene	CDR3 DNA	CDR3 protein
-	-	TRBV29-1	TRBJ1-1	TGCAGCGGAGGACATCCCCGAGGTACTGAAGCTTTCTTT	CSGGHPRGTEAFF
-	TRBD2	TRBV28	TRBJ2-7	TGTGCCAGCAGTTATAAGTTAGCGGGAGAAAGAGCCGAGCAGTACTTC	CASSYKLAGERAEQYF
-	-	TRBV21-1	TRBJ2-3	TGTGCCAGCACCTTTCCCAGAGGGGCAGATACGCAGTATTTT	CASTFPRGADTQYF
-	TRBD1	TRBV2	TRBJ1-2	TGTGCCAGCAGGGACAGGGGACATGGCTACACCTTC	CASRDRGHGYTF
-	-	TRBV30	TRBJ1-3	TGTGCCTGGAGTGTAACTGGAAACACCATATATTTT	CAWSVTGNTIYF
-	TRBD2	TRBV5-1	TRBJ2-3	TGCGCCAGCAGCACTGGGACTAGCGGGGGCACAGATACGCAGTATTTT	CASSTGTSGGTDTQYF
-	TRBD1	TRBV30	TRBJ1-1	TGTGCCTGGGACAGGGGGGGCACTGAAGCTTTCTTT	CAWDRGGTEAFF
-	-	TRBV5-1	TRBJ1-1	TGCGCCAGCAGCGCCCAGGGGATTAACACTGAAGCTTTCTTT	CASSAQGINTEAFF
-	TRBD2	TRBV4-2	TRBJ2-1	TGTGCCAGCAGCCAAGGGCGGGACTATTTCAATGAGCAGTTCTTC	CASSQGRDYFNEQFF
-	-	TRBV25-1	TRBJ1-5	TGTGCCAGCAGTAAAACATATAGCAATCAGCCCCAGCATTTT	CASSKTYSNQPQHF
few	-	TRBV29-1	TRBJ2-1	TGCAGCGTTGAAGATCTCGGTAGCAGCAATGAGCAGTTCTTC	CSVEDLGSSNEQFF
-	-	TRBV28	TRBJ2-2	TGTGCCACCCAAGGCACCGGGGAGCTGTTTTTT	CATQGTGELFF
-	-	TRBV5-8	TRBJ2-2	TGTGCCAGCAGCTTGCCGGGACTGAGAGACGGGGAGCTGTTTTTT	CASSLPGLRDGELFF
-	TRBD1	TRBV5-1	TRBJ2-7	TGCGCCAGCAGCCTGGGGACAGGGGCATCAGCATACTACGAGCAGTACTTC	CASSLGTGASAYYEQYF
-	-	TRBV2	TRBJ2-4	TGTGCCAGCAGTGAAGCACGTCTAAACATTCAGTACTTC	CASSEARLNIQYF
-	-	TRBV6-1	TRBJ1-1	TGTGCCAGCCGGGTCACTGAAGCTTTCTTT	CASRVTEAFF
-	-	TRBV15	TRBJ2-5	TGTGCCACCAGTAATCGGGGACTCCAAGAGACCCAGTACTTC	CATSNRGLQETQYF
-	-	TRBV7-8	TRBJ1-1	TGTGCCAGCAGCTTGCGCCTTTGGGGGATCGAAGCTTTCTTT	CASSLRLWGIEAFF
-	-	TRBV5-1	TRBJ2-5	TGCGCCAGCAGTCCGGAAGGGGGAGCGCAAGAGACCCAGTACTTC	CASSPEGGAQETQYF
once	TRBD1	TRBV19	TRBJ2-1	TGTGCCAGCCGGGACAGGGGTAACCTACCCTACAATGAGCAGTTCTTC	CASRDRGNLPYNEQFF
-	-	TRBV6-5	TRBJ2-2	TGTGCTACAACAGGCTCGAACACCGGGGAGCTGTTTTTT	CATTGSNTGELFF
-	-	TRBV23-1	TRBJ1-5	TGCGCCAGCAGTCAATCGGGCGTTCCCGGGGGTCTCAATCAGCCCCAGCATTTT	CASSQSGVPGGLNQPQHF
once	-	TRBV10-2	TRBJ2-6	TGCGCCAGCAGCCGGATAATCTCTGGGGCCAACGTCCTGACTTTC	CASSRIISGANVLTF
-	TRBD2	TRBV10-2	TRBJ2-1	TGCGCCAGCAGTGAGCTGGCGGGGGGGCTGTTCTTC	CASSELAGGLFF
-	TRBD1	TRBV5-1	TRBJ2-3	TGCGCCAGCAGTAACAGGGGGCGAGATACGCAGTATTTT	CASSNRGRDTQYF